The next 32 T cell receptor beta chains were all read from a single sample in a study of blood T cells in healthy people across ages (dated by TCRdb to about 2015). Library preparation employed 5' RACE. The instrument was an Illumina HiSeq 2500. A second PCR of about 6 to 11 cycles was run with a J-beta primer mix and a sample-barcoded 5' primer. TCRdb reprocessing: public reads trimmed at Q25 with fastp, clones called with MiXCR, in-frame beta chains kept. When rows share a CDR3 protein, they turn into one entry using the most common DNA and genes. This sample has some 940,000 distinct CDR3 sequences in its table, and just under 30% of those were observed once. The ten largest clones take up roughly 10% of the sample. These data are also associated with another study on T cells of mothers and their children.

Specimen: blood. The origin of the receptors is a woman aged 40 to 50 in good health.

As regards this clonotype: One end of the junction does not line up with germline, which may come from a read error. The CDR3 sequence is CAGSPNSLRSSYEQYF. CDR3 nucleotide sequence: TGTGCCGGCTCACCTAATAGTCTTCGGAGCTCCTACGAGCAGTACTTC. The V call is TRBV18, the J call TRBJ2-7; D gene ambiguous. This CDR3 spans 16 amino acids. Germline assignment: CDR1 KGHSH and CDR2 LQKENI. Full variable domain (remainder filled in from reference TRBV18 and TRBJ2-7): NAGVMQNPRHLVRRRGQEARLRCSPMKGHSHVYWYRQLPEEGLKFMVYLQKENIIDESGMPKERFSAEFPKEGPSILRIQQVVRGDSAAYFCAGSPNSLRSSYEQYFGPGTRLTVT.

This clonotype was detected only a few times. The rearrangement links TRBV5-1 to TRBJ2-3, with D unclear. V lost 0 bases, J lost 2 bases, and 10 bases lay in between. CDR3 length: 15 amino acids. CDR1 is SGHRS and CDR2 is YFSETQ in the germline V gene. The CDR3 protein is CASSLAFGATDTQYF. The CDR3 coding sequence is TGCGCCAGCAGCTTGGCTTTCGGAGCCACAGATACGCAGTATTTT.

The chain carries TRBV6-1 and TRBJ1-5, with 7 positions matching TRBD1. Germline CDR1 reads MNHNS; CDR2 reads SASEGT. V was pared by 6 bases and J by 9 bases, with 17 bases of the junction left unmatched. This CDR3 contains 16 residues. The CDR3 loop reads CASRREGARQTVPQHF. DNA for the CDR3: TGTGCCAGCAGGAGGGAGGGGGCGCGGCAGACGGTGCCCCAGCATTTT.

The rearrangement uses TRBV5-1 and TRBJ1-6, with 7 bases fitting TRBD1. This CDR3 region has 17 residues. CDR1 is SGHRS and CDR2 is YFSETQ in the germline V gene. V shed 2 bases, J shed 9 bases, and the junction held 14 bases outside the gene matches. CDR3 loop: CASSLDPGQASISPLHF. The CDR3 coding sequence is TGCGCCAGCAGCTTAGACCCCGGACAGGCGTCTATTTCACCCCTCCACTTT.

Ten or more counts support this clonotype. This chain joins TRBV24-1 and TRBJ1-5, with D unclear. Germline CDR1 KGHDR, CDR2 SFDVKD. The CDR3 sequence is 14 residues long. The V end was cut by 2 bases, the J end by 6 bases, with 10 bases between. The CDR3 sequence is CATSDSRSAQPQHF. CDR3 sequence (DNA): TGTGCCACCAGTGATTCAAGGTCGGCTCAGCCCCAGCATTTT.

The CDR3 region has the DNA TGTGCCAGCAGCCCACCGGGACAGACATTAAGGCGCACTGAAGCTTTCTTT. The encoded protein is CASSPPGQTLRRTEAFF. V and J are TRBV7-2 and TRBJ1-1; 7 bases fit TRBD1. The V and J ends lost 5 bases and 4 bases, in that order; junction bases with no gene match: 16. CDR1 is SGHTA and CDR2 is FQGNSA in the germline V gene. The CDR3 totals 17 residues.

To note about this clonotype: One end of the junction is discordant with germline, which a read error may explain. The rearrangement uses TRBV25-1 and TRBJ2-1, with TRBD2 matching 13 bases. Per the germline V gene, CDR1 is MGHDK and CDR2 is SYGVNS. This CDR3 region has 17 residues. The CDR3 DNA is TGCGCCAGCAGTGCTCCGGGACTAGCGGGGATGGGGAATGAGCAGTTCTTC. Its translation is CASSAPGLAGMGNEQFF.

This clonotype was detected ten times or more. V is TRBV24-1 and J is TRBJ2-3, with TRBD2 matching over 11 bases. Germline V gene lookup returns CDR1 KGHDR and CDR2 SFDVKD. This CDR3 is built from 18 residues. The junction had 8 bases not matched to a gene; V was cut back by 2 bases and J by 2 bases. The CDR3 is CATSDSLLAGVYTDTQYF. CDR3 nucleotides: TGTGCCACCAGTGATTCTCTACTAGCGGGGGTGTACACAGATACGCAGTATTTT.

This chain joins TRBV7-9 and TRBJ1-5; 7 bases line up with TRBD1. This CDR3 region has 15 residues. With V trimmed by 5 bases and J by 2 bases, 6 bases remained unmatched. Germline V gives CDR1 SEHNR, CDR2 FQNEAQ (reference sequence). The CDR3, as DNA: TGTGCCAGCAGCAACTCAGGGGGGGGCAATCAGCCCCAGCATTTT. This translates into CASSNSGGGNQPQHF.

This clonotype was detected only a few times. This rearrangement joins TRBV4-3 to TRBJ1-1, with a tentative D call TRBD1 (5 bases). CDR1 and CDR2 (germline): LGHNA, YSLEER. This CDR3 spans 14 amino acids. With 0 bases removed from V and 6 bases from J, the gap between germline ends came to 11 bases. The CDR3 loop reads CASSQDLAGAEAFF. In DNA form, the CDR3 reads TGCGCCAGCAGCCAAGATTTAGCGGGGGCTGAAGCTTTCTTT.

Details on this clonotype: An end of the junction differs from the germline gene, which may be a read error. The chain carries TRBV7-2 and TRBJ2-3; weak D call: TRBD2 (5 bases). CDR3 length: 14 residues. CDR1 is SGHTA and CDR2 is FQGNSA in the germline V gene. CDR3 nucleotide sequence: TGTGCCGGCAGCTCAGGACTCGCCACAGATACGCAGTATTTT. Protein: CAGSSGLATDTQYF.

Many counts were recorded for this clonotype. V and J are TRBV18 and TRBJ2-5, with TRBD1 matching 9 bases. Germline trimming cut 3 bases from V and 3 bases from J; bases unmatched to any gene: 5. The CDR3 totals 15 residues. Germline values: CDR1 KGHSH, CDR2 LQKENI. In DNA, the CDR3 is TGTGCCAGCTCACCCAACAGGGGGCGAGAAGAGACCCAGTACTTC. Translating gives CASSPNRGREETQYF.

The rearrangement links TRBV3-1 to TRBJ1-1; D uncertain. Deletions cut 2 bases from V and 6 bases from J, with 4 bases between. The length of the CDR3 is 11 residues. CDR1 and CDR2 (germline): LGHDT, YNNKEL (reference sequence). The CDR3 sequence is CASSQSAEAFF. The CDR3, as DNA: TGTGCCAGCAGCCAATCAGCTGAAGCTTTCTTT.

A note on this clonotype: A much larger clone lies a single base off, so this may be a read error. The CDR3: CASRESAGGNTEAFF. In DNA, the CDR3 is TGTGCCAGCAGGGAATCGGCAGGAGGGAACACTGAAGCTTTCTTT. This chain links TRBV6-5 with TRBJ1-1; D unclear. This CDR3 is built from 15 residues. V lost 6 bases and J lost 1, with 15 bases in between. Germline CDR1 MNHEY, CDR2 SVGAGI.

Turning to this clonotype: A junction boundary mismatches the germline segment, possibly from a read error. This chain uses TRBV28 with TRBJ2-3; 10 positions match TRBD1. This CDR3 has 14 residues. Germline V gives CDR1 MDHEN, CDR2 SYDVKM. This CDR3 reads CASGAGFRADRGNF. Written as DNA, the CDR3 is TGTGCCAGCGGTGCGGGGTTTCGGGCGGACAGGGGGAATTTT.

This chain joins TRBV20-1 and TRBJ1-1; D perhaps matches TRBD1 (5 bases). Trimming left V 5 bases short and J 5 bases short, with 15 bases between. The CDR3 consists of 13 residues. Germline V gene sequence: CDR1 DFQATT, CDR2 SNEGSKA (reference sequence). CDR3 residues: CSAPRQLGTEAFF. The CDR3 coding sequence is TGCAGTGCTCCCCGACAGCTCGGGACTGAAGCTTTCTTT.

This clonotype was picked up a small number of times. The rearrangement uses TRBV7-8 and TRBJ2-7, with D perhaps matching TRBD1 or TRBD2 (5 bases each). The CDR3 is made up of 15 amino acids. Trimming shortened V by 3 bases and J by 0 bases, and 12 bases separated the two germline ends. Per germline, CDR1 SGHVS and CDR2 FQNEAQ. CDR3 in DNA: TGTGCCAGCAGCTTTTTCGCAGGGAGCTCCTACGAGCAGTACTTC. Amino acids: CASSFFAGSSYEQYF.

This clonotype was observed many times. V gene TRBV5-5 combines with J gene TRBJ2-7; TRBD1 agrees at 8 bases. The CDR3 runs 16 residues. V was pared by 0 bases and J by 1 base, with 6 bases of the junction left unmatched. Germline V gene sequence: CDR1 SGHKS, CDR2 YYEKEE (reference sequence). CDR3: CASSLDRDRSSYEQYF. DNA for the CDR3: TGTGCCAGCAGCTTGGACCGGGACAGGTCATCCTACGAGCAGTACTTC.

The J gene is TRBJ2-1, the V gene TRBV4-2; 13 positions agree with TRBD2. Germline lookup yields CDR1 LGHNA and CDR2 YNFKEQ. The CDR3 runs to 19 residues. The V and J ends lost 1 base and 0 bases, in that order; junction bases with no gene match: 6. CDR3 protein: CASSQGGLAGDSSYNEQFF. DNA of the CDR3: TGTGCCAGCAGCCAAGGTGGACTAGCGGGGGACAGCTCCTACAATGAGCAGTTCTTC.

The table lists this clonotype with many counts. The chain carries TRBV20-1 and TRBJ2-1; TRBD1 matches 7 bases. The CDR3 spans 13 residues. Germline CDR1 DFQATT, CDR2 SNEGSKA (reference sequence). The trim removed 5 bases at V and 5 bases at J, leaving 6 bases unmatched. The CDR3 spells CSAYRGTDNEQFF. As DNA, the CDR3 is TGCAGTGCTTACAGGGGAACCGACAATGAGCAGTTCTTC.

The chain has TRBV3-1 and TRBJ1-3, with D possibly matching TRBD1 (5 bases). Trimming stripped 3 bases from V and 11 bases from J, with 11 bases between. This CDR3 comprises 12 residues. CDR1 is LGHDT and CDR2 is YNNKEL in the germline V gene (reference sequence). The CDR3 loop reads CASSQSEGAIYF. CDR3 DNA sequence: TGTGCCAGCAGCCAGTCCGAAGGGGCCATATATTTT.

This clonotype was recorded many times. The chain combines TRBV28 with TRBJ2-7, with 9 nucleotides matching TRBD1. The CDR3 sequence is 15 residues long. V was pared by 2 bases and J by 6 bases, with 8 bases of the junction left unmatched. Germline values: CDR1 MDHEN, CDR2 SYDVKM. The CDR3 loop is CASSLRRWDRVEQYF. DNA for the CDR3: TGTGCCAGCAGTTTACGCCGTTGGGACAGGGTCGAGCAGTACTTC.

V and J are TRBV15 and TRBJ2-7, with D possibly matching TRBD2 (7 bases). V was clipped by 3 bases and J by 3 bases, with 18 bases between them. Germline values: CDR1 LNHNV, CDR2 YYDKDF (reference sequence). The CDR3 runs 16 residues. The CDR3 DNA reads TGTGCCACCAGCAGTGCGGGGGCGACCTCTTACTACGAGCAGTACTTC. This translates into CATSSAGATSYYEQYF.

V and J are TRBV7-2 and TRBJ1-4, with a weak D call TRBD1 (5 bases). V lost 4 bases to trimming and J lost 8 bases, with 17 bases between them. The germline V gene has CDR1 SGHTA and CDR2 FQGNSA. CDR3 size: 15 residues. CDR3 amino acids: CASSSNGGFGEKLFF. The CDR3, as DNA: TGTGCCAGCAGCTCTAACGGGGGTTTCGGGGAAAAACTGTTTTTT.

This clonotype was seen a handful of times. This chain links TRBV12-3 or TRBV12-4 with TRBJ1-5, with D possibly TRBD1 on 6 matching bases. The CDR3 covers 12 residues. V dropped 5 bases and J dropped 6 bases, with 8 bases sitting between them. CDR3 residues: CASSTRGQPQHF. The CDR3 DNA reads TGTGCCAGCAGTACCAGGGGTCAGCCCCAGCATTTT.

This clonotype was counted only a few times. This CDR3 reads CASSRYAGSPYSNQPQHF. CDR3 nucleotide sequence: TGTGCCAGCAGCAGATACGCGGGGTCACCGTATAGCAATCAGCCCCAGCATTTT. This sequence joins TRBV7-2 and TRBJ1-5; no reliable D call. The CDR3 covers 18 residues. The V end was cut by 5 bases, the J end by 0 bases, with 20 bases between. Germline CDR1 SGHTA, CDR2 FQGNSA. Looking up the rest from reference TRBV7-2 and TRBJ1-5 gives the full variable domain: GAGVSQSPSNKVTEKGKDVELRCDPISGHTALYWYRQSLGQGLEFLIYFQGNSAPDKSGLPSDRFSAERTGGSVSTLTIQRTQQEDSAVYLCASSRYAGSPYSNQPQHFGDGTRLSIL.

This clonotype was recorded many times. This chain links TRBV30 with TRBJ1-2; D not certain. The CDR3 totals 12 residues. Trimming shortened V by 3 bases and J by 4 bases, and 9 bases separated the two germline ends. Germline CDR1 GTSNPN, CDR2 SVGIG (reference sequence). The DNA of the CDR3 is TGTGCCTGGAGCTCCGGCTCCTATGGCTACACCTTC. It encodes CAWSSGSYGYTF. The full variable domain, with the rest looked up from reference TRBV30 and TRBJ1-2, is SQTIHQWPATLVQPVGSPLSLECTVEGTSNPNLYWYRQAAGRGLQLLFYSVGIGQISSEVPQNLSASRPQDRQFILSSKKLLLSDSGFYLCAWSSGSYGYTFGSGTRLTVV.

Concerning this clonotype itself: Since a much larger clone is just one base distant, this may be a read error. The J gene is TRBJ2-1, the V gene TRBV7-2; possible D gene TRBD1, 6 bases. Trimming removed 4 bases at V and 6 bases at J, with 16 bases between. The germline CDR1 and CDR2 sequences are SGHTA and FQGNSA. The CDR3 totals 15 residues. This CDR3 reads CASSSDGTRGNEQFF. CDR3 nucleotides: TGTGCCAGCAGCTCGGACGGGACCAGGGGCAATGAGCAGTTCTTC.

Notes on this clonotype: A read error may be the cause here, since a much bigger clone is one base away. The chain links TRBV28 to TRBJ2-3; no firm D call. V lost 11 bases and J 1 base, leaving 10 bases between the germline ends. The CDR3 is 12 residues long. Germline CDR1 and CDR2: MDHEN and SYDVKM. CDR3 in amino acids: CAGTLGTDTQYF. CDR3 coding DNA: TGTGCCGGCACCTTAGGCACAGATACGCAGTATTTT.

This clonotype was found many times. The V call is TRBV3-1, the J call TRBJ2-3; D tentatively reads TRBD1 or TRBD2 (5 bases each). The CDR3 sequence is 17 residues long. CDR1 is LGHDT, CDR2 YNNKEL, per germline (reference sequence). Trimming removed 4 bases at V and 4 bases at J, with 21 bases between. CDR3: CASSPPPGQGVADTQYF. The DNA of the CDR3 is TGTGCCAGCAGCCCGCCGCCGGGCCAGGGAGTCGCAGATACGCAGTATTTT.

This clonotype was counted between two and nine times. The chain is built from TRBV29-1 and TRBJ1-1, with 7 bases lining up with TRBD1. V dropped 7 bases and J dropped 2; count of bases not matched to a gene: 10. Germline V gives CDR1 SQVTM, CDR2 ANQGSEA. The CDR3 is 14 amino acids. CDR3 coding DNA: TGCAGCGGGGGGGACAGTTTGCTAAACACTGAAGCTTTCTTT. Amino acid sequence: CSGGDSLLNTEAFF.

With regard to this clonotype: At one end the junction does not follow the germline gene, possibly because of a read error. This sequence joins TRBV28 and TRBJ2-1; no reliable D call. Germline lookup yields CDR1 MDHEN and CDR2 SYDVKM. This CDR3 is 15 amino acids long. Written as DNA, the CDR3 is TGTTCCAGCACCTCGTTTGGTGGGGAAGGGAAGGGGCAGTTCTTC. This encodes CSSTSFGGEGKGQFF.